Listed below are T cell receptor beta chains from one sample, sequenced in a study of STAT5B mutations in CD4+ large granular lymphocyte leukemia. Only in-frame clones appear in the TCRdb table, and some are missing; sequencing was by immunoSEQ multiplex PCR. The table lists around 50,000 clones, roughly 84% of them singletons. The sample comprised CD4+ T cells from blood buffy coats. These receptor sequences come from a human donor in good health. Both conserved end residues are part of each CDR3. Fields, in order: J gene, D gene, V gene, clone size, CDR3 protein, CDR3 DNA. D genes are given only for firm matches. Rows may omit the clone size; those that give it use once, few, many or a size class.

J: TRBJ1-2; D: -; V: TRBV6-5; size: -; CDR3: CASSPRDTGYTF; DNA: TGTGCCAGCAGCCCCAGGGACACGGGCTACACCTTC
J: TRBJ2-7; D: -; V: TRBV6-1; size: once; CDR3: CASSESPTGSYEQYF; DNA: TGTGCCAGCAGTGAATCCCCGACAGGCTCCTACGAGCAGTACTTC
J: TRBJ1-1; D: TRBD1; V: TRBV5-1; size: -; CDR3: CASSVGQGAYSDTEAFF; DNA: TGCGCCAGCAGCGTAGGACAGGGGGCGTATTCGGACACTGAAGCTTTCTTT
J: TRBJ2-7; D: -; V: TRBV5-6; size: -; CDR3: CASSFSTASYEQYF; DNA: TGTGCCAGCAGCTTTTCCACAGCTTCCTACGAGCAGTACTTC
J: TRBJ2-3; D: -; V: TRBV5-1; size: -; CDR3: CASSWGGQGGADTQYF; DNA: TGCGCCAGCAGCTGGGGCGGGCAGGGCGGGGCAGATACGCAGTATTTT
J: TRBJ2-1; D: -; V: TRBV6-6; size: -; CDR3: CASSAPDASNEQFF; DNA: TGTGCCAGCAGTGCACCCGACGCGAGCAATGAGCAGTTCTTC
J: TRBJ2-7; D: -; V: TRBV7-2; size: -; CDR3: CASSLWGYEQYF; DNA: TGTGCCAGCAGCTTATGGGGATACGAGCAGTACTTC
J: TRBJ1-3; D: -; V: TRBV15; size: once; CDR3: CATSRARTGGNTIYF; DNA: TGTGCCACCAGCAGAGCCCGGACGGGCGGAAACACCATATATTTT
J: TRBJ2-5; D: -; V: TRBV28; size: -; CDR3: CASSSSARGRETQYF; DNA: TGTGCCAGCAGTTCCTCGGCCCGGGGACGAGAGACCCAGTACTTC
J: TRBJ2-5; D: TRBD2; V: TRBV5-4; size: once; CDR3: CASSLRVAGGPETQYF; DNA: TGTGCCAGCAGCTTGAGGGTAGCGGGGGGGCCAGAGACCCAGTACTTC
J: TRBJ2-7; D: TRBD2; V: TRBV4-2; size: -; CDR3: CASSQAGTSGRQISYEQYF; DNA: TGTGCCAGCAGCCAAGCTGGGACTAGCGGGAGGCAGATCTCCTACGAGCAGTACTTC
J: TRBJ1-6; D: TRBD1; V: TRBV5-1; size: few; CDR3: CASSLAGTGGIHF; DNA: TGCGCCAGCAGCTTGGCCGGGACAGGGGGAATCCACTTT
J: TRBJ2-7; D: TRBD1; V: TRBV5-1; size: -; CDR3: CASSLGTGVGEQYF; DNA: TGCGCCAGCAGCTTGGGGACAGGGGTGGGCGAGCAGTACTTC
J: TRBJ2-1; D: TRBD2; V: TRBV7-2; size: -; CDR3: CASSSLRGSNEQFF; DNA: TGTGCCAGCAGCTCGCTCCGCGGGAGTAATGAGCAGTTCTTC
J: TRBJ2-7; D: -; V: TRBV6-1; size: -; CDR3: CASSTLAAYGQYF; DNA: TGTGCCAGCAGTACCCTGGCCGCCTACGGGCAGTACTTC
J: TRBJ1-2; D: -; V: TRBV7-9; size: few; CDR3: CASSLAGPYGYTF; DNA: TGTGCCAGCAGCTTAGCTGGTCCCTATGGCTACACCTTC
J: TRBJ2-3; D: TRBD2; V: TRBV6-5; size: -; CDR3: CASRAGGLTSTQYF; DNA: TGTGCCAGCAGAGCGGGGGGCCTGACAAGTACGCAGTATTTT
J: TRBJ2-1; D: TRBD2; V: TRBV5-5; size: once; CDR3: CASSLGAGVHNEQFF; DNA: TGTGCCAGCAGCTTGGGAGCGGGAGTTCACAATGAGCAGTTCTTC
J: TRBJ1-1; D: TRBD1; V: TRBV11-3; size: -; CDR3: CASSPGGSVRMNTEAFF; DNA: TGTGCCAGCAGCCCAGGGGGCTCAGTTAGAATGAACACTGAAGCTTTCTTT
J: TRBJ2-3; D: TRBD2; V: TRBV5-1; size: -; CDR3: CASSLTSGTDTQYF; DNA: TGCGCCAGCAGCTTGACTAGCGGGACAGATACGCAGTATTTT
J: TRBJ2-1; D: -; V: TRBV10-3; size: few; CDR3: CAISPGYEQFF; DNA: TGTGCCATCAGTCCCGGGTATGAGCAGTTCTTC
J: TRBJ2-7; D: -; V: TRBV21-1; size: -; CDR3: CASSKPIAGGPEQYF; DNA: TGTGCCAGCAGCAAACCCATAGCGGGAGGGCCGGAGCAGTACTTC
J: TRBJ1-3; D: -; V: TRBV7-6; size: once; CDR3: CASSLKGEGNTIYF; DNA: TGTGCCAGCAGCTTAAAAGGGGAGGGAAACACCATATATTTT
J: TRBJ1-2; D: TRBD1; V: TRBV18; size: -; CDR3: CASSPRDRDNYGYTF; DNA: TGTGCCAGCTCACCTCGAGACAGGGATAACTATGGCTACACCTTC
J: TRBJ2-3; D: -; V: TRBV11-3; size: -; CDR3: CASSLGKASDTQYF; DNA: TGTGCCAGCAGCTTAGGAAAGGCTTCAGATACGCAGTATTTT
J: TRBJ1-2; D: -; V: TRBV7-2; size: -; CDR3: CASSLASWPPQGYTF; DNA: TGTGCCAGCAGCTTAGCGTCTTGGCCGCCCCAAGGCTACACCTTC
J: TRBJ1-1; D: -; V: TRBV11-2; size: -; CDR3: CASSLESNTEAFF; DNA: TGTGCCAGCAGCTTAGAGTCGAACACTGAAGCTTTCTTT
J: TRBJ1-2; D: -; V: TRBV5-4; size: few; CDR3: CASSLDDSLLWGYTF; DNA: TGTGCCAGCAGCTTGGACGACAGCCTCTTATGGGGCTACACCTTC
J: TRBJ2-3; D: -; V: TRBV15; size: -; CDR3: CATRVAGSTDTQYF; DNA: TGTGCCACCAGAGTCGCAGGGAGCACAGATACGCAGTATTTT
J: TRBJ2-2; D: -; V: TRBV6-5; size: -; CDR3: CASSYRVWNTGELFF; DNA: TGTGCCAGCAGTTACAGGGTTTGGAACACCGGGGAGCTGTTTTTT
J: TRBJ2-5; D: -; V: TRBV5-1; size: once; CDR3: CASSYAPHREETQYF; DNA: TGCGCCAGCAGCTACGCCCCACACAGGGAAGAGACCCAGTACTTC
J: TRBJ1-2; D: -; V: TRBV6-6; size: -; CDR3: CASSSRDLADYGYTF; DNA: TGTGCCAGCAGTTCAAGGGACCTTGCGGACTATGGCTACACCTTC
J: TRBJ1-2; D: TRBD1; V: TRBV30; size: -; CDR3: CACFPRGTPKYDGYTF; DNA: TGTGCCTGCTTCCCCAGGGGGACCCCAAAATATGATGGCTACACCTTC
J: TRBJ2-2; D: -; V: TRBV5-4; size: few; CDR3: CASSPGTRSHTGELFF; DNA: TGTGCCAGCAGCCCCGGGACAAGGAGCCACACCGGGGAGCTGTTTTTT
J: TRBJ2-1; D: TRBD2; V: TRBV6-5; size: once; CDR3: CASRLLAGTNEQFF; DNA: TGTGCCAGCAGATTACTAGCGGGAACCAATGAGCAGTTCTTC
J: TRBJ2-3; D: TRBD2; V: TRBV19; size: -; CDR3: CASSSIDWLAGGPATDTQYF; DNA: TGTGCCAGTAGTTCGATAGATTGGCTAGCGGGAGGCCCCGCCACAGATACGCAGTATTTT
J: TRBJ2-6; D: -; V: TRBV2; size: -; CDR3: CASSGGANVLTF; DNA: TGTGCCAGCAGCGGTGGGGCCAACGTCCTGACTTTC
J: TRBJ2-1; D: TRBD2; V: TRBV29-1; size: -; CDR3: CSVEGIPGTSVDEQFF; DNA: TGCAGCGTTGAGGGTATCCCCGGGACTAGCGTCGATGAGCAGTTCTTC
J: TRBJ2-7; D: -; V: TRBV28; size: -; CDR3: CASSLGAGAREQYF; DNA: TGTGCCAGCAGTTTAGGGGCGGGGGCGCGAGAGCAGTACTTC
J: TRBJ1-2; D: -; V: TRBV6-6; size: few; CDR3: CATFQGGYGYTF; DNA: TGTGCCACCTTTCAGGGCGGGTATGGCTACACCTTC